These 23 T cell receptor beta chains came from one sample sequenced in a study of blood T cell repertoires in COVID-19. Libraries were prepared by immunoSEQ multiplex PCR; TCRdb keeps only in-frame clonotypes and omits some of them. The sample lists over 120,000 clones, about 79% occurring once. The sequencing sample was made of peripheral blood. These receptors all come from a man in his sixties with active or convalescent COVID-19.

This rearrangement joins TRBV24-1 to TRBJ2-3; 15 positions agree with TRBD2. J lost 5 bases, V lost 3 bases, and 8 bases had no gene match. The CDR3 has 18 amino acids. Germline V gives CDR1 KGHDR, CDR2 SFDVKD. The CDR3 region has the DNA TGTGCCACCAGTGATCCCCGAGGACTAGCGGGGGGGATAGATACGCAGTATTTT. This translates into CATSDPRGLAGGIDTQYF.

In nucleotides, the CDR3 is TGTGCCAGCAGGCGCGGGGGGCCGACTAATGAAAAACTGTTTTTT. Amino acids: CASRRGGPTNEKLFF. The V gene is TRBV27, the J gene TRBJ1-4; weak D call: TRBD1 (6 bases). The CDR3 spans 15 residues. CDR1 and CDR2 (germline): MNHEY, SMNVEV (reference sequence). V was pared by 6 bases and J by 2 bases, with 13 bases between.

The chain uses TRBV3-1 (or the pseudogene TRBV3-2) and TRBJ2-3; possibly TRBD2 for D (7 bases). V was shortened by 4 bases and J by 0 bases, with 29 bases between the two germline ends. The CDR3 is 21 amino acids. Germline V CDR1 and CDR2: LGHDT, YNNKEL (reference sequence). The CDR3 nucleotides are TGTGCCAGCAGCCGACAAGATCCGTATGGGGGGGGCCGGTCTAGCACAGATACGCAGTATTTT. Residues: CASSRQDPYGGGRSSTDTQYF.

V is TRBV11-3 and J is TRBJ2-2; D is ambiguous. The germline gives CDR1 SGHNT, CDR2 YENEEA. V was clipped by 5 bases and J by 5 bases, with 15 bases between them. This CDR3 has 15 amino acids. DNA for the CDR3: TGTGCCAGCAGCCCAGCCCGGGTTGATACCGGGGAGCTGTTTTTT. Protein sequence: CASSPARVDTGELFF. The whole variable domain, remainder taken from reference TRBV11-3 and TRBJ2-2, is EAGVVQSPRYKIIEKKQPVAFWCNPISGHNTLYWYLQNLGQGPELLIRYENEEAVDDSQLPKDRFSAERLKGVDSTLKIQPAELGDSAVYLCASSPARVDTGELFFGEGSRLTVL.

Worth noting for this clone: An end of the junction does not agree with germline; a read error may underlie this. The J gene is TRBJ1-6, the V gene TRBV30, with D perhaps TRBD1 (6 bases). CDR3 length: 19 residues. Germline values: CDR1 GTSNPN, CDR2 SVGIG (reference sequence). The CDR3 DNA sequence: TGTGCCGGGAGGGGGGGGCCGCGGGGGCCTAGCTCCTATAATTCACCCCTCCACTTT. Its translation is CAGRGGPRGPSSYNSPLHF. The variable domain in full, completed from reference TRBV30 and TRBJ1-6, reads SQTIHQWPATLVQPVGSPLSLECTVEGTSNPNLYWYRQAAGRGLQLLFYSVGIGQISSEVPQNLSASRPQDRQFILSSKKLLLSDSGFYLCAGRGGPRGPSSYNSPLHFGNGTRLTVT.

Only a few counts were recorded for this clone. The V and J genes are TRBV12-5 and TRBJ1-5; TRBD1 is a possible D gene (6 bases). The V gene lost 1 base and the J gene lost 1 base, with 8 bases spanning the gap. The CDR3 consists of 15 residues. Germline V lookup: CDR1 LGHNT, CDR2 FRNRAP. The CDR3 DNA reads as TGTGCTAGTGGTTTGGGACAGGCCAGCAATCAGCCCCAGCATTTT. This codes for CASGLGQASNQPQHF.

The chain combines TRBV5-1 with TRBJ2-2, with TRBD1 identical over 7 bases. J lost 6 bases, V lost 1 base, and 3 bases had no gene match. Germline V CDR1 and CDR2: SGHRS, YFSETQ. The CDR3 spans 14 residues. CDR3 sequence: CASSLRTGAGELFF. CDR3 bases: TGCGCCAGCAGCTTGCGGACAGGAGCCGGGGAGCTGTTTTTT.

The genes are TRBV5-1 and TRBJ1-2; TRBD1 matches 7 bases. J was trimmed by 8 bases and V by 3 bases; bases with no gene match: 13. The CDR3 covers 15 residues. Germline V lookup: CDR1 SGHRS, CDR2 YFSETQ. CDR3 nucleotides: TGCGCCAGCAGCTCCGACCCTGACAGGGCTCGGGGCTACACCTTC. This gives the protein CASSSDPDRARGYTF. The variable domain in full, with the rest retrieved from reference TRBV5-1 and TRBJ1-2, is KAGVTQTPRYLIKTRGQQVTLSCSPISGHRSVSWYQQTPGQGLQFLFEYFSETQRNKGNFPGRFSGRQFSNSRSEMNVSTLELGDSALYLCASSSDPDRARGYTFGSGTRLTVV.

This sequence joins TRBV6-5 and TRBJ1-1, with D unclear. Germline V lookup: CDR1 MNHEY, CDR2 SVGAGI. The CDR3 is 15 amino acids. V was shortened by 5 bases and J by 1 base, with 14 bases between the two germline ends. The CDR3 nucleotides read TGTGCCAGCAGTCCCGCTACAGACCAGAACACTGAAGCTTTCTTT. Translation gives CASSPATDQNTEAFF.

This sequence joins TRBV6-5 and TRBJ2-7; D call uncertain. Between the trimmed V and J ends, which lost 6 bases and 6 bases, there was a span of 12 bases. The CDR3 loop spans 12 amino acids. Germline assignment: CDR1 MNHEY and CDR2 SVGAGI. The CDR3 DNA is TGTGCCAGCAGCCGGTTGAGTGGCGAGCAGTACTTC. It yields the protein CASSRLSGEQYF.

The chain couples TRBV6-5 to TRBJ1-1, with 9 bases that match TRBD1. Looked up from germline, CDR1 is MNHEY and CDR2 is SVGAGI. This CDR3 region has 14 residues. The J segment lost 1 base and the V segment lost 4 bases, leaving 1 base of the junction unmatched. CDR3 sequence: CASSWDRANTEAFF. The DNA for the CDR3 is TGTGCCAGCAGTTGGGACAGGGCGAACACTGAAGCTTTCTTT.

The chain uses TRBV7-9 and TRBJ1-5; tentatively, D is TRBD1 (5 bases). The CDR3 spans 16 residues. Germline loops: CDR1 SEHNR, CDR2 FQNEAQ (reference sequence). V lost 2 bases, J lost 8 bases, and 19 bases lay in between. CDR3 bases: TGTGCCAGCAGCTTATCTAAAACAGGTTCCTGGGAGCCCCAGCATTTT. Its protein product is CASSLSKTGSWEPQHF.

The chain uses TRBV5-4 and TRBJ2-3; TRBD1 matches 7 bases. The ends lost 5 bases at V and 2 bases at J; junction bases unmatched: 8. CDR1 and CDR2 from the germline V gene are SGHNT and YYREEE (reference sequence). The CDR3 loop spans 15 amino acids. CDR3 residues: CASRKGQPNTDTQYF. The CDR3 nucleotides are TGTGCCAGCAGGAAGGGACAGCCGAACACAGATACGCAGTATTTT.

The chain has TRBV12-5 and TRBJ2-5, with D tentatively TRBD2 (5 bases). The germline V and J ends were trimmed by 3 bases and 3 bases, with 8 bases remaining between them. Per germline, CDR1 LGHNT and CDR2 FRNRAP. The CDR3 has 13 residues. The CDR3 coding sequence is TGTGCTAGTGGTTTCGGGAACAAAGAGACCCAGTACTTC. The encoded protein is CASGFGNKETQYF.

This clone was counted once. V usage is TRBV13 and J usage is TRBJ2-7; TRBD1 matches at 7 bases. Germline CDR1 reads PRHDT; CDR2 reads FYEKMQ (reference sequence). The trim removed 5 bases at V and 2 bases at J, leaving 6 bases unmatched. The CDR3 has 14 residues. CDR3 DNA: TGTGCCAGCAGCCTCGACAGGGTGGCCTACGAGCAGTACTTC. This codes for CASSLDRVAYEQYF.

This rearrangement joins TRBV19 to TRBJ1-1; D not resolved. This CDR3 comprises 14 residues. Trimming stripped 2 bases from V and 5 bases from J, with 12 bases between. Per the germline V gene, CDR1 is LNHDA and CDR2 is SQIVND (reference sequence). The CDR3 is CASSIRVRRTEAFF. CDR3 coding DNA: TGTGCCAGTAGTATAAGGGTCCGGAGGACTGAAGCTTTCTTT.

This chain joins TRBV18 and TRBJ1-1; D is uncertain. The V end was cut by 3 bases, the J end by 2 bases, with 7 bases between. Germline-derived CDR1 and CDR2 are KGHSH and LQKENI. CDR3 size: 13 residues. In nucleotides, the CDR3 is TGTGCCAGCTCACCTAAAACTAACACTGAAGCTTTCTTT. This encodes CASSPKTNTEAFF. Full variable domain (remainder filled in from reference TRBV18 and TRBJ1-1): NAGVMQNPRHLVRRRGQEARLRCSPMKGHSHVYWYRQLPEEGLKFMVYLQKENIIDESGMPKERFSAEFPKEGPSILRIQQVVRGDSAAYFCASSPKTNTEAFFGQGTRLTVV.

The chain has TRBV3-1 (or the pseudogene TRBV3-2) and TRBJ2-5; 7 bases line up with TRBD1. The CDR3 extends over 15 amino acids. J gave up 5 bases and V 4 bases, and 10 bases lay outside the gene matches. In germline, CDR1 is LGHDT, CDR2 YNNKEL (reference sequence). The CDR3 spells CASSLRDRAWETQYF. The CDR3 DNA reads TGTGCCAGCAGCCTACGTGACAGGGCGTGGGAGACCCAGTACTTC.

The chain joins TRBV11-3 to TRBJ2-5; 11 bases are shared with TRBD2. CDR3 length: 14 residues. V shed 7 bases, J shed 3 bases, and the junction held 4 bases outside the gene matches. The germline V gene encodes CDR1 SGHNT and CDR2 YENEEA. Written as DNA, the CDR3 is TGTGCCAGCACTAGCGGGGGGACTAAAGAGACCCAGTACTTC. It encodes CASTSGGTKETQYF.

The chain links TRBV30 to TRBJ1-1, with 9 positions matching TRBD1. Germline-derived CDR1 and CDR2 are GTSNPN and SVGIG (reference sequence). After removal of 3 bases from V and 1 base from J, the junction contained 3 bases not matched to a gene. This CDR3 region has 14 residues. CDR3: CAWRQGAGNTEAFF. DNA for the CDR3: TGTGCCTGGAGACAGGGGGCTGGGAACACTGAAGCTTTCTTT.

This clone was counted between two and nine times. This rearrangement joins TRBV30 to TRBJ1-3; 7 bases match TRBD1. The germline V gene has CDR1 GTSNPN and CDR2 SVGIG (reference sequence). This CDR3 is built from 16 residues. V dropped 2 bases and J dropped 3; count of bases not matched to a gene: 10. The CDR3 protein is CAWSPRQGGSGNTIYF. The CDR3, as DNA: TGTGCCTGGAGTCCCAGACAGGGCGGTAGTGGAAACACCATATATTTT.

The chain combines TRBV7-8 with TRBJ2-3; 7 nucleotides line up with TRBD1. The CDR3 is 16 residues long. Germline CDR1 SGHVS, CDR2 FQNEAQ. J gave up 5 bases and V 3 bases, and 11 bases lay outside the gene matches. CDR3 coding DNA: TGTGCCAGCAGCTTCCGAGACAGGGCTCAGGGAGATACGCAGTATTTT. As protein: CASSFRDRAQGDTQYF.

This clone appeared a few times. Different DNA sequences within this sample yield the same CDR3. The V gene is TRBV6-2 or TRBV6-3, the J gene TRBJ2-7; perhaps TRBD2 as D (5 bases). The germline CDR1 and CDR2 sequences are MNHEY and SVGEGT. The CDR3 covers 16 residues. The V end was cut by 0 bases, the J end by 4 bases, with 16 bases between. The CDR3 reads CASSYSERGVLYEQYF. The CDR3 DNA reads TGTGCCAGCAGTTACTCGGAACGGGGAGTGCTATACGAGCAGTACTTC.